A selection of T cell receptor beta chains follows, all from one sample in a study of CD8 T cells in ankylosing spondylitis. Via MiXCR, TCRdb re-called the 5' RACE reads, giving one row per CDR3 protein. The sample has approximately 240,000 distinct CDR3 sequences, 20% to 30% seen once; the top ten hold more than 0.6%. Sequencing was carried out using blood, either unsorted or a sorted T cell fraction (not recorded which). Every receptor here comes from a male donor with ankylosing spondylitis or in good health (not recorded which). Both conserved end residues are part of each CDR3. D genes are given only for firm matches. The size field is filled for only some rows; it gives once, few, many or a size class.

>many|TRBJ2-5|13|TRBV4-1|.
TGCGCCAGCAGCCAAGGGCCGCTTTTGGCCCAGTACTTC
CASSQGPLLAQYF
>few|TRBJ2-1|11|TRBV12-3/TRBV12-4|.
TGTGCCAGCAGTGGGTCCCCGGAGCAGTTCTTC
CASSGSPEQFF
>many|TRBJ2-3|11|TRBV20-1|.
TGCAGTGCCGCAGTCTCAGATACGCAGTATTTT
CSAAVSDTQYF
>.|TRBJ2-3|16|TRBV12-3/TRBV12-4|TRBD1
TGTGCCAGCAGGAGCTACACAGGGGGCAGGACAGATACGCAGTATTTT
CASRSYTGGRTDTQYF
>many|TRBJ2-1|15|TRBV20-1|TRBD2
TGCAGTGCATTAGCGGGGGGGCCGAAAGTCTATGAGCAGTTCTTC
CSALAGGPKVYEQFF
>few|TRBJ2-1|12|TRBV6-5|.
TGTGCCAGCACCCCCGGCGCGGGTGAGCAGTTCTTC
CASTPGAGEQFF
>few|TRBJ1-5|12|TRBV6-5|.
TGTGCCAGCACCACAGGGAATCAGCCCCAGCATTTT
CASTTGNQPQHF
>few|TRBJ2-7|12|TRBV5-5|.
TGTGCCAGCAGCCAACAGGGTTACGAGCAGTACTTC
CASSQQGYEQYF
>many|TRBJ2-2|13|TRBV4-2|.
TGTGCCAGCAGCCAAGGGGTGTCCGGGGAGCTGTTTTTT
CASSQGVSGELFF
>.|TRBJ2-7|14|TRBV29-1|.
TGCAGCGTTGGGTTTTTGAACGGACCCTACGAGCAGTACTTC
CSVGFLNGPYEQYF
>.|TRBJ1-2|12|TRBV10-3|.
TGTGCCATCAGTGTGAAGGGGGATGGCTACACCTTC
CAISVKGDGYTF
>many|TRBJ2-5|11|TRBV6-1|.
TGTGCCAGCAGTGAAATGGCGGGACGGTACTTC
CASSEMAGRYF
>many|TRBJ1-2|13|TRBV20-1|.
TGCAGTGCTGTGGCAATGGGGTACTATGGCTACACCTTC
CSAVAMGYYGYTF
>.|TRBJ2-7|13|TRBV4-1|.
TGCGCCAGCAGCCAAGAAGTGGGTTCCGAGCAGTACTTC
CASSQEVGSEQYF
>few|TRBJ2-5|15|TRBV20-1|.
TGCAGTGCTAGGCAACCGGGGGCCATTCGAGAGACCCAGTACTTC
CSARQPGAIRETQYF
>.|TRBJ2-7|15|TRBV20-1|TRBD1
TGCAGTGCCCCAAGTTTAGGACAGGGGGGCGACGAGCAGTACTTC
CSAPSLGQGGDEQYF
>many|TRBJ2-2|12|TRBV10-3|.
TGTGCCATCAGTGCAACAGATTGGGAGCTGTTTTTT
CAISATDWELFF
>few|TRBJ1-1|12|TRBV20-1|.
TGCAGTGCTAGATCTGGAAACACTGAAGCTTTCTTT
CSARSGNTEAFF
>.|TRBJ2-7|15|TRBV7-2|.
TGTGCCAGCAGCCCACCCGGGTTTCGCCCCCACGAGCAGTACTTC
CASSPPGFRPHEQYF
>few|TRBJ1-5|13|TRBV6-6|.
TGTGCCAGCAGTTATCAGGGGAATCAGCCCCAGCATTTT
CASSYQGNQPQHF
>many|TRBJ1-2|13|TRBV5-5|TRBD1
TGTGCCAGCAGCTTGGTACAGGGGGCGGGCTACACCTTC
CASSLVQGAGYTF
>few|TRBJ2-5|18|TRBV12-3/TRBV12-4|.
TGTGCCAGCAGTTTAGGGAGGAACCCGGGATACGGAATAGAGACCCAGTACTTC
CASSLGRNPGYGIETQYF
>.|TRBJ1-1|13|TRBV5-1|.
TGCGCCAGCAGCTTAGAATCGAACACTGAAGCTTTCTTT
CASSLESNTEAFF
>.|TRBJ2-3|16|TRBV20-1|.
TGCAGTGCTAGCGCCCGAGAAGCGCTGAGCACAGATACGCAGTATTTT
CSASAREALSTDTQYF
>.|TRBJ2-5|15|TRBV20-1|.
TGCAGTGCTGCCGGACAGACCGTAAACCAAGAGACCCAGTACTTC
CSAAGQTVNQETQYF
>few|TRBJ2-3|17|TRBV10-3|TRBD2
TGTGCCATCAGTGACCCAGCCCGGGGGGGGGGCACAGATACGCAGTATTTT
CAISDPARGGGTDTQYF
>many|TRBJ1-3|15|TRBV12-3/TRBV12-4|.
TGTGCCAGCAGTCCCCGGCGGAGTTCGGGAGACACCATATATTTT
CASSPRRSSGDTIYF
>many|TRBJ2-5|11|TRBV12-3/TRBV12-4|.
TGTGCCAGCAGTCTACGAGGGACCCAGTACTTC
CASSLRGTQYF
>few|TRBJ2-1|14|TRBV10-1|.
TGCGCCAGCAGTCAGGACGGGTTCTACAATGAGCAGTTCTTC
CASSQDGFYNEQFF
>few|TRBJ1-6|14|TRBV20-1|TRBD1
TGCAGTGCTAGAGGGGGGACAGGGACTTCACCCCTCCACTTT
CSARGGTGTSPLHF
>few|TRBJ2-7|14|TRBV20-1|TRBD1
TGCAGTGCGCGGCCGGGACAGGCTCTGTACGAGCAGTACTTC
CSARPGQALYEQYF
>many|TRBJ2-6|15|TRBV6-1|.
TGTGCCAGCAGTGAAGACCAGGCTGGGGCCAACGTCCTGACTTTC
CASSEDQAGANVLTF
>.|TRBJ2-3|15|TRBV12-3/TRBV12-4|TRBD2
TGTGCCAGCAGTTTGGGTCTAGCGGGGGGAGATACGCAGTATTTT
CASSLGLAGGDTQYF
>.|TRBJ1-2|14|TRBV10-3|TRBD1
TGTGCCATCAGTGCTGGGACAGTCGGAGGGGGCTACACCTTC
CAISAGTVGGGYTF
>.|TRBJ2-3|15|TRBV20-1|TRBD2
TGCAGTGCGACCTTAGCGGGGGGGATTATGGATACGCAGTATTTT
CSATLAGGIMDTQYF
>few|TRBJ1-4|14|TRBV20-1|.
TGCAGTGCTAGAAATCCCCTGCCTGCGGAAAAACTGTTTTTT
CSARNPLPAEKLFF
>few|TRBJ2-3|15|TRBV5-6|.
TGTGCCAGCAGCTTGGGCGCCAGGGGTCCAGATACGCAGTATTTT
CASSLGARGPDTQYF